This passage covers 3 T cell receptor beta chains from one sample sequenced in a study of OX40 agonist ivuxolimab in advanced cancers. Sequencing used immunoSEQ multiplex PCR; TCRdb keeps in-frame clones, though not all of them. The table shows approximately 100,000 clones, with 90% occurring only once. The material sequenced was CD4+ or CD8+ T cells sorted from blood, taken in a trial of the OX40 agonist ivuxolimab. The receptor set was obtained from an adult with an advanced solid tumor such as melanoma, head and neck, liver or kidney cancer.

The chain joins TRBV30 to TRBJ2-7; TRBD2 matches at 11 bases. With V trimmed by 0 bases and J by 13 bases, 2 bases remained unmatched. Germline assignment: CDR1 GTSNPN and CDR2 SVGIG (reference sequence). This CDR3 comprises 11 residues. DNA of the CDR3: TGTGCCTGGAGTGTACTAGCGGGAGTTTACTTC. This sequence encodes CAWSVLAGVYF.

The rearrangement joins TRBV29-1 to TRBJ2-5; D ambiguous. Trimming pared 2 bases from V and 4 bases from J, leaving 5 bases between. CDR3 size: 11 residues. Germline V gives CDR1 SQVTM, CDR2 ANQGSEA. The CDR3 DNA reads as TGCAGCGTTGAACTGGCAGAGACCCAGTACTTC. Amino acid sequence: CSVELAETQYF.

Of note for this clone: An end of the junction does not agree with germline; a read error may underlie this. The rearrangement joins TRBV7-7 to TRBJ2-5; 7 positions agree with TRBD2. Germline V lookup: CDR1 SSHAT, CDR2 FNYEAQ (reference sequence). The CDR3 runs to 11 residues. DNA of the CDR3: TGTGCTAGCAGCCCACGGGGGGAACAGTACTTC. Its translation is CASSPRGEQYF.